This T cell receptor (beta chain) was identified in a study of blood T cell repertoires in COVID-19 (TCRdb year 2020). Context from the whole study: Samples covering the acute and convalescent phases of COVID-19 were provided by collaborators in the United States, Italy and Spain. The repertoires were made available in a free public database intended to serve as a resource for research on the immune response to SARS-CoV-2. The material from the prospective study consisted of cDNA or gDNA derived from T cells, B-cell-depleted T cells, or PBMCs. Deeply sampled blood TCRbeta repertoires from subjects exposed to, actively infected with, or recovered from COVID-19 were included in the dataset. Samples were obtained from the ongoing ImmuneRACE study (first 160 participants) and from about 1,300 subjects provided by 6 global collaborators. HLA class I and class II types, where available, came from metadata supplied by the sample provider rather than from assay-based typing. The sample metadata nearly always contained a de-identified subject ID, COVID-19 status, age in years and sex.

What the authors observed across the whole study: The amount of clinical and demographic metadata varied by source and participant and was provided uncurated.

The CDR3 runs 16 residues from the cysteine to the phenylalanine. The sequence is cut down to CDR3 DNA, 48 bases in frame from base 1. Based on the germline V gene, the CDR1 and CDR2 sequences are SGHTA and FQGTGA. The V end loses 4 bases and the J end loses 4 bases, and a stretch of 17 bases separates them. TCRbeta CDR3 regions were amplified from genomic DNA using the immunoSEQ Assay, a bias-controlled multiplex PCR. The paper's processing steps were these. The number of nucleated cells in each sample was estimated by amplification of reference gene primers within the assay. To quantify the absolute abundance of each unique TCRbeta CDR3 rearrangement, sequence reads were collapsed and filtered. For each sample, productive Simpson clonality was calculated as the square root of Simpson's diversity index across productive rearrangements. TCRdb limited this immuneACCESS table to in-frame rearrangements with V and J called. A share of clones is missing; checked studies link under half to unresolved V genes, and the rest is unexplained. V and J calls and clone size are as listed in that table; D and trimming were resolved from the DNA. The sample table records roughly 260,000 clones; about 88% of these occur just once. Jointly, the top ten make up 2% to 2.5% of the sample.

A second Seattle source provided samples from volunteer blood donors who had recovered from COVID-19. Whole blood was collected in K2EDTA tubes by collaborating institutions according to the institutions' own protocols. For TCRbeta analysis, collaborators shipped samples in one of three forms: frozen whole blood, isolated PBMCs, or DNA extracted from either of those sample types. Details on this clone: Its target antigen remains unknown. It has no much larger one-base neighbor in the sample; base qualities were not kept.

Sequenced: peripheral blood. The receptor was derived from a woman between 40 and 50 years old who had recovered from COVID-19. The receptor chain draws on TRBV7-3 and TRBJ2-1; the best D guess is TRBD2, with 5 bases matching. The bases read TGTGCCAGCAGCTCCCTTGGTCGCGGGCCTTACAATGAGCAGTTCTTC. This encodes CASSSLGRGPYNEQFF.